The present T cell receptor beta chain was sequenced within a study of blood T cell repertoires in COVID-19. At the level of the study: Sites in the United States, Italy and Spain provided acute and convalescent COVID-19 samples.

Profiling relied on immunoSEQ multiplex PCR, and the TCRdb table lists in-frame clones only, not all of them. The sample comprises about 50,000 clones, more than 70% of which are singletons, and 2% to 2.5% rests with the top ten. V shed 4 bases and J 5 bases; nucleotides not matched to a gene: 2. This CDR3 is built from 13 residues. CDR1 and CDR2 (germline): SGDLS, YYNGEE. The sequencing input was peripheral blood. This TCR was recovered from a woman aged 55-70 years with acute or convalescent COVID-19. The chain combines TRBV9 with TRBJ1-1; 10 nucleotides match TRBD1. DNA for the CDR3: TGTGCCAGCAGCACGGGACAGGGGACTGAAGCTTTCTTT. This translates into CASSTGQGTEAFF.